The clone carrying this T cell receptor (beta chain) came up a few times. As yet, its antigen is unknown. Semi-nested PCR with Nested Universal Primer A followed constant-region reverse priming of full-length variable regions. TCRdb passed the 5' RACE reads through MiXCR, listing each CDR3 protein once. Among 50,000 to 75,000 distinct CDR3 sequences, approximately 23% were seen once, and the ten largest hold over 2.5%. The V end was cut by 4 bases, the J end by 4 bases, with 11 bases between. CDR3 size: 14 residues. Per the germline V gene, CDR1 is SGHRS and CDR2 is YFSETQ. Study results and caveats: The TCR gene usage of tumor memory CD4+ T cells clustered together with blood and lymph node memory CD4+ cells and with lymph node naive CD4+ cells. Tumor Tregs overlapped most with tumor, then blood, naive CD4+ cells. Larger-cohort validation covered only one TCR beta V-J rearrangement.

This clonotype was obtained from a female donor with breast cancer. Sequences were obtained from memory CD4+ T cells sorted from a lymph node. Indicated subset: memory CD4+ T cells, CD4+CD45RO+CD25-. This chain uses TRBV5-1 with TRBJ2-2, with a weak D call TRBD2 (5 bases). The CDR3 protein is CASSLPGSTGELFF. The CDR3 nucleotides read TGCGCCAGCAGCCTACCGGGGTCCACCGGGGAGCTGTTTTTT. The variable domain in full, completed from reference TRBV5-1 and TRBJ2-2, reads KAGVTQTPRYLIKTRGQQVTLSCSPISGHRSVSWYQQTPGQGLQFLFEYFSETQRNKGNFPGRFSGRQFSNSRSEMNVSTLELGDSALYLCASSLPGSTGELFFGEGSRLTVL.